This T cell receptor beta chain is drawn from a study of technical replicates of blood from four donors. This CDR3 spans 12 amino acids. CDR1 SGHNT and CDR2 YENEEA come from the germline V gene. Trimming removed 3 bases from V and 9 bases from J, with 9 bases in between. Libraries were prepared by immunoSEQ multiplex PCR; TCRdb keeps only in-frame clonotypes and omits some of them. Among roughly 72,000 clones, approximately 96% were seen once, and the ten largest hold under 0.35%. The TCR was taken from a human donor in good health. The source material was T cells isolated from PBMCs. This sequence joins TRBV11-3 and TRBJ2-1, with a weak D call TRBD1 (7 bases). The CDR3 spells CASSFQGGEQFF. The CDR3 bases are TGTGCCAGCAGCTTCCAGGGGGGTGAGCAGTTCTTC. Full variable domain (remainder filled in from reference TRBV11-3 and TRBJ2-1): EAGVVQSPRYKIIEKKQPVAFWCNPISGHNTLYWYLQNLGQGPELLIRYENEEAVDDSQLPKDRFSAERLKGVDSTLKIQPAELGDSAVYLCASSFQGGEQFFGPGTRLTVL.